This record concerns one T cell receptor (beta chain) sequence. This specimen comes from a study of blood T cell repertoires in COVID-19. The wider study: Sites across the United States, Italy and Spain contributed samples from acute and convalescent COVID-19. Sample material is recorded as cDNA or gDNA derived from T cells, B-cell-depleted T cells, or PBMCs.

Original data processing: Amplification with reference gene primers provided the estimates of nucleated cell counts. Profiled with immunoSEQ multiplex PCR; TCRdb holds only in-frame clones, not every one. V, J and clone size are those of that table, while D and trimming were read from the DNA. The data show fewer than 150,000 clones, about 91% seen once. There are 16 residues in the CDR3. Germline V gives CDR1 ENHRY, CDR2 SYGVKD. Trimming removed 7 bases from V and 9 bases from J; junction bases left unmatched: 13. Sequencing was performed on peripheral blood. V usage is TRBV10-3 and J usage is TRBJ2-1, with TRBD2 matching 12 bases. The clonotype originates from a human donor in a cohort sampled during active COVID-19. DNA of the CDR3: TGTGCCATCACCCGGATCCCTAGCGGGGGGGCAACTGAGCAGTTCTTC. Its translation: CAITRIPSGGATEQFF.